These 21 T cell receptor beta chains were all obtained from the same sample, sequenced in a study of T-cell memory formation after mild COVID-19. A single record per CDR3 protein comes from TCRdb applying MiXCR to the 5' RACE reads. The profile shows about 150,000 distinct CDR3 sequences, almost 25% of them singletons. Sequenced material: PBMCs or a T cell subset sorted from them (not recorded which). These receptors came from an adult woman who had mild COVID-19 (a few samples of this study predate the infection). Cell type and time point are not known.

CDR3: CASSEYRGLGTQYF. CDR3 coding DNA: TGTGCCAGCAGTGAATATCGAGGGTTAGGGACCCAGTACTTC. The J gene is TRBJ2-5, the V gene TRBV25-1, with D possibly TRBD2 on 5 matching bases. CDR1 is MGHDK, CDR2 SYGVNS, per germline. Deletions cut 0 bases from V and 7 bases from J, with 12 bases between. The CDR3 has 14 residues.

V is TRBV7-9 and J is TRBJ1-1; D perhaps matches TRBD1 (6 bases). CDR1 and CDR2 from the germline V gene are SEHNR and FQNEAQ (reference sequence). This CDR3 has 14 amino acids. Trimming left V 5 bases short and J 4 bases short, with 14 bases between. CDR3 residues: CASSTTGLGTEAFF. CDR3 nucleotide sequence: TGTGCCAGCAGCACCACAGGGTTGGGCACTGAAGCTTTCTTT.

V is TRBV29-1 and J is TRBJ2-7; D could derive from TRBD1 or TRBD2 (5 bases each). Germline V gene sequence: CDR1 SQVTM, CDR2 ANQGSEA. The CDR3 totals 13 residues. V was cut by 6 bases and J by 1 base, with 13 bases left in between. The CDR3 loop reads CSVAAGRSYEQYF. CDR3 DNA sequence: TGCAGCGTAGCTGCAGGGAGATCCTACGAGCAGTACTTC.

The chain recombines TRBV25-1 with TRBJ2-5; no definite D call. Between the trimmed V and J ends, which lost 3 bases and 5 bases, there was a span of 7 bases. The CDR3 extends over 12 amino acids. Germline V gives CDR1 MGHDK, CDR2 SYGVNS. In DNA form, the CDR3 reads TGTGCCAGCAGTGAGGGTGGGGAGACCCAGTACTTC. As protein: CASSEGGETQYF.

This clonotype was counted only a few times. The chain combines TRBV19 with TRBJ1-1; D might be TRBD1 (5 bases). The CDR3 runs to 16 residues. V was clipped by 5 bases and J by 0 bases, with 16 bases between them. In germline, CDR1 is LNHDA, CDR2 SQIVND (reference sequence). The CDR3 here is CASSPPGRNMNTEAFF. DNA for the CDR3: TGTGCCAGTAGTCCCCCGGGACGGAATATGAACACTGAAGCTTTCTTT.

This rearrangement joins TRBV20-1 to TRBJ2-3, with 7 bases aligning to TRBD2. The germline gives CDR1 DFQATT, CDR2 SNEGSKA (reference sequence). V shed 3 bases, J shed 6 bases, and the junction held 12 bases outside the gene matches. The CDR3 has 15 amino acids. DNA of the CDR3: TGCAGTGCTAGGAGCGGGGACCGTCTGCTGGATACGCAGTATTTT. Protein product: CSARSGDRLLDTQYF.

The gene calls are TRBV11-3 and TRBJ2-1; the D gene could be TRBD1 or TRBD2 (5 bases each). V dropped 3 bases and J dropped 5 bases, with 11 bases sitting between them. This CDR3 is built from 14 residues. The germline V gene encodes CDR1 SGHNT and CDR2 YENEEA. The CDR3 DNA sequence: TGTGCCAGCAGCTTTCCGCAGGGAGACAATGAGCAGTTCTTC. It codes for CASSFPQGDNEQFF.

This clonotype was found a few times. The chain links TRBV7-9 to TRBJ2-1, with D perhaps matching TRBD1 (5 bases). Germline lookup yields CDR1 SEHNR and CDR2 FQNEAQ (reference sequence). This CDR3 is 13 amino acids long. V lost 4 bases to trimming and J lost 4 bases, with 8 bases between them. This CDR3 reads CASSSQEYNEQFF. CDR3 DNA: TGTGCCAGCAGCTCACAGGAGTACAATGAGCAGTTCTTC.

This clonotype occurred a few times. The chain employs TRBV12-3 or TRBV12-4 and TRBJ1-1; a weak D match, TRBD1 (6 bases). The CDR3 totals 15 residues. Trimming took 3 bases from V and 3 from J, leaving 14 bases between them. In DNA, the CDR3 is TGTGCCAGCAGTTTCGGGGGGCAAGTCGACACTGAAGCTTTCTTT. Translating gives CASSFGGQVDTEAFF.

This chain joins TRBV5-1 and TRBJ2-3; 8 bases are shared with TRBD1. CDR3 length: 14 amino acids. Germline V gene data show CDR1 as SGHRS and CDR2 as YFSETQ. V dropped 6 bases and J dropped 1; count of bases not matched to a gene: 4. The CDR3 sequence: CASKPGQGTDTQYF. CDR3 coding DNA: TGCGCCAGCAAACCGGGACAGGGCACAGATACGCAGTATTTT.

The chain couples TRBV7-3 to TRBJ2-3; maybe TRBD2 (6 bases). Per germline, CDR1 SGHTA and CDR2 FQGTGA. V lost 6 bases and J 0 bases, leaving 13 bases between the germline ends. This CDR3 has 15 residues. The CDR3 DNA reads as TGTGCCAGCAGTCTAGGCGGGGTCAGCACAGATACGCAGTATTTT. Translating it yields CASSLGGVSTDTQYF.

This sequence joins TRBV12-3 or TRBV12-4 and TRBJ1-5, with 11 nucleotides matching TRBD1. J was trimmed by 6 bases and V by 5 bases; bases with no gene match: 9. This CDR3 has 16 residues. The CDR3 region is CASSQSGTGGIQPQHF. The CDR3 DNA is TGTGCCAGCAGTCAATCCGGGACAGGGGGAATTCAGCCCCAGCATTTT.

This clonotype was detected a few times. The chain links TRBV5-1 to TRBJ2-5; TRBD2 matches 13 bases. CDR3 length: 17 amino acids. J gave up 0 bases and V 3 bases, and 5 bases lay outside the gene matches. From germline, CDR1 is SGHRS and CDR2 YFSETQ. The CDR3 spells CASSWGTSGEYQETQYF. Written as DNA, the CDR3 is TGCGCCAGCAGCTGGGGGACTAGCGGGGAGTACCAAGAGACCCAGTACTTC.

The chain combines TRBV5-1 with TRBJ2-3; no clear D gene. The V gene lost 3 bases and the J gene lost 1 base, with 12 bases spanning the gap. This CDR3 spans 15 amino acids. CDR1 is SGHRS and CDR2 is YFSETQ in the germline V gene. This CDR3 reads CASSSRLTGTDTQYF. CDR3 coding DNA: TGCGCCAGCAGCTCTCGACTCACTGGCACAGATACGCAGTATTTT.

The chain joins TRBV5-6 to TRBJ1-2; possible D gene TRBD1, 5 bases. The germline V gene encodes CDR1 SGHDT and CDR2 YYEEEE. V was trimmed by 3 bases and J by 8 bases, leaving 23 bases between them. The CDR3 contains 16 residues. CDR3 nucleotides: TGTGCCAGCAGCTCCTACACCGGGACGCCCCAGAGGGGCTACACCTTC. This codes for CASSSYTGTPQRGYTF.

CDR3 nucleotides: TGCAGCGTTGAGGGCAGGGAGAACACCGGGGAGCTGTTTTTT. Its translation: CSVEGRENTGELFF. J is TRBJ2-2 and V is TRBV29-1; D might be TRBD1 (5 bases). Trimming left V 3 bases short and J 1 base short, with 9 bases between. The germline gives CDR1 SQVTM, CDR2 ANQGSEA. The CDR3 is made up of 14 amino acids.

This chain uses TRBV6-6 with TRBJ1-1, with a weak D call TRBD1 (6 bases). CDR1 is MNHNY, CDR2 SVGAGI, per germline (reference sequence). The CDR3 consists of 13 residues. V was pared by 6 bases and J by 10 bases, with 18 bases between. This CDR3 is CASSPGPGEVAFF. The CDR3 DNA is TGTGCCAGCAGCCCGGGACCAGGGGAGGTAGCTTTCTTT.

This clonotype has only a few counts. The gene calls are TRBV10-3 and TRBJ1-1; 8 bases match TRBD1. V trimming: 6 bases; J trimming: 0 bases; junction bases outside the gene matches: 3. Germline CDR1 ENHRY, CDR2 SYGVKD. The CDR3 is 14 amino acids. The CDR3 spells CAISETGVNTEAFF. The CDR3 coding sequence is TGTGCCATCAGCGAGACAGGGGTGAACACTGAAGCTTTCTTT.

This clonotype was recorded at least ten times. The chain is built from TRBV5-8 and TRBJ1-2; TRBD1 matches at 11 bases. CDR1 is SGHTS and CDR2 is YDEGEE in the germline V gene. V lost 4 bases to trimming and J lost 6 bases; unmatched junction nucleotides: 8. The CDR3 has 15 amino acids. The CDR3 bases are TGTGCCAGCAGCGCGACCGGGACAGGGGGTGATGGCTACACCTTC. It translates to CASSATGTGGDGYTF. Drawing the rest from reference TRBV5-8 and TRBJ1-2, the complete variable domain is EAGVTQSPTHLIKTRGQQATLRCSPISGHTSVYWYQQALGLGLQFLLWYDEGEERNRGNFPPRFSGRQFPNYSSELNVNALELEDSALYLCASSATGTGGDGYTFGSGTRLTVV.

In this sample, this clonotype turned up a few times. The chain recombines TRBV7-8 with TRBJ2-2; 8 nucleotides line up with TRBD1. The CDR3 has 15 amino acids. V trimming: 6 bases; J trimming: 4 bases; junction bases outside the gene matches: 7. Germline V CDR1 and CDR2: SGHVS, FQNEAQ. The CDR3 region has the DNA TGTGCCAGCAGACGGACAGGGCCCAGCACCGGGGAGCTGTTTTTT. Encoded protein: CASRRTGPSTGELFF.

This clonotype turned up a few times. As DNA, the CDR3 is TGTGCCAGCAGCCGCGGACCGCTCGTTGGCGACTATGGCTACACCTTC. Translated, it gives CASSRGPLVGDYGYTF. The chain couples TRBV11-1 to TRBJ1-2; no reliable D call. The germline CDR1 and CDR2 sequences are SGHAT and FQDESV (reference sequence). V lost 5 bases, J lost 3 bases, and 19 bases lay in between. This CDR3 region has 16 residues.